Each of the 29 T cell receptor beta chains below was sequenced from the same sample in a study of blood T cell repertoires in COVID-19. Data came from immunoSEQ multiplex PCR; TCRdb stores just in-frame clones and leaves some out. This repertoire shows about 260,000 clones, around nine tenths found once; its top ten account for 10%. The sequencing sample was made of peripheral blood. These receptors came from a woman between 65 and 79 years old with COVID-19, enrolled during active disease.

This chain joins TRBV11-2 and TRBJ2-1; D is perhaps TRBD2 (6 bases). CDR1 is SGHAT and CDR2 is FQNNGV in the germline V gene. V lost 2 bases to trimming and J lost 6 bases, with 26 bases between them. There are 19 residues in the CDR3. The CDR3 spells CASSLISWGSGSIPNEQFF. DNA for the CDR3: TGTGCCAGCAGCTTAATTTCTTGGGGGTCCGGGAGCATTCCCAATGAGCAGTTCTTC.

CDR3 sequence (DNA): TGTGCCAGCAGTTTGTCGGGGATCCCGAACACTGAAGCTTTCTTT. Protein: CASSLSGIPNTEAFF. The genes are TRBV28 and TRBJ1-1; D is ambiguous. This CDR3 comprises 15 residues. Germline V lookup: CDR1 MDHEN, CDR2 SYDVKM. V lost 3 bases and J 1 base, leaving 12 bases between the germline ends.

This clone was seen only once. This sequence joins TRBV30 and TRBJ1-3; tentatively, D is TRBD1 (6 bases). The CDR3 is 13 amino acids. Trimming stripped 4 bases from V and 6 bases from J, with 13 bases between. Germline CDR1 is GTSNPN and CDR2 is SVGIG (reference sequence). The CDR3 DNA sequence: TGTGCCTGGACCGCGGGGGGCGAAAACACCATATATTTT. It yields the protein CAWTAGGENTIYF.

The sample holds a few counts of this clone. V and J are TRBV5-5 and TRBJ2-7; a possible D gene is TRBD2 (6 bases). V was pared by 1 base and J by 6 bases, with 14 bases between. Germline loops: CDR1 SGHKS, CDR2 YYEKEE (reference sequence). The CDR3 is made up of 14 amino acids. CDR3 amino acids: CASSLRRDLTEQYF. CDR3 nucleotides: TGTGCCAGCAGCTTGAGGAGGGACCTTACCGAGCAGTACTTC.

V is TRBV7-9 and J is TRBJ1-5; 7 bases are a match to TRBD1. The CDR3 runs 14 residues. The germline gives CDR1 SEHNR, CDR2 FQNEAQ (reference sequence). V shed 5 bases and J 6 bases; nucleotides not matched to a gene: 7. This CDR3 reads CASSNRDSSQPQHF. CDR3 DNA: TGTGCCAGCAGCAACCGGGACAGTAGTCAGCCCCAGCATTTT.

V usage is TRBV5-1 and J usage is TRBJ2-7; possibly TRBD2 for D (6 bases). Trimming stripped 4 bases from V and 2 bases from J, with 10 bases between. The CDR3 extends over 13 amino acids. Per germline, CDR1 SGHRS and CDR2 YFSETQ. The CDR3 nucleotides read TGCGCCAGCAGCCAGACTAGGCCCTACGAGCAGTACTTC. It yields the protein CASSQTRPYEQYF.

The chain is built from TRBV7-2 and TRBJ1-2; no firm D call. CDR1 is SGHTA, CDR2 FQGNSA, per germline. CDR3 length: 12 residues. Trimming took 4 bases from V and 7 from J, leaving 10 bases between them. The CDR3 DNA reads TGTGCCAGCAGCTCCCTTTTCCTTGGCTACACCTTC. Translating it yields CASSSLFLGYTF.

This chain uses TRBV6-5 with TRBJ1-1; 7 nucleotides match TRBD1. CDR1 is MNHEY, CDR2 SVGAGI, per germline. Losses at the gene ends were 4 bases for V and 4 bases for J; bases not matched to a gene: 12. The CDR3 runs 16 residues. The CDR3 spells CASSFQGGAAATEAFF. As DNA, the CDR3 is TGTGCCAGCAGTTTCCAAGGGGGCGCGGCGGCCACTGAAGCTTTCTTT.

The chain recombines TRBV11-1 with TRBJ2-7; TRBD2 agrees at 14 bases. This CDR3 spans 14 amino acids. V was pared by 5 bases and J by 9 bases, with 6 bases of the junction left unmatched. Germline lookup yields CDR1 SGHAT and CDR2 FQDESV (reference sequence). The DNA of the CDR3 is TGTGCCAGCAGCCCCGGGACTAGCGGGAGTCCGCAGTACTTC. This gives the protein CASSPGTSGSPQYF. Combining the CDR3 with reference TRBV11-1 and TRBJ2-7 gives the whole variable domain EAEVAQSPRYKITEKSQAVAFWCDPISGHATLYWYRQILGQGPELLVQFQDESVVDDSQLPKDRFSAERLKGVDSTLKIQPAELGDSAMYLCASSPGTSGSPQYFGPGTRLTVT.

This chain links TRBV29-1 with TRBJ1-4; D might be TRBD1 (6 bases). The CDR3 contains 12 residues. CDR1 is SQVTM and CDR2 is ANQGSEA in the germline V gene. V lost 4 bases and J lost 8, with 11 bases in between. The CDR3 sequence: CSVGGQGEKLFF. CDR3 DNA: TGCAGCGTTGGCGGGCAGGGGGAAAAACTGTTTTTT.

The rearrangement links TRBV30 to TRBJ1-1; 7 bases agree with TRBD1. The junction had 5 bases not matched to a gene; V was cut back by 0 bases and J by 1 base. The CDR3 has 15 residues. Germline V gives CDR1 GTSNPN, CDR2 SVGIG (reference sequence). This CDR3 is CAWSVVRTGNTEAFF. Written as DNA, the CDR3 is TGTGCCTGGAGTGTAGTGCGGACAGGGAACACTGAAGCTTTCTTT.

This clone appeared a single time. In nucleotides, the CDR3 is TGTGCCAGCAGTTCAACCCCGAGCGTCACCGGGGAGCTGTTTTTT. Protein: CASSSTPSVTGELFF. This chain uses TRBV27 with TRBJ2-2; D is undetermined. CDR3 size: 15 residues. The germline V gene encodes CDR1 MNHEY and CDR2 SMNVEV (reference sequence). Trimming removed 4 bases from V and 4 bases from J, with 13 bases in between.

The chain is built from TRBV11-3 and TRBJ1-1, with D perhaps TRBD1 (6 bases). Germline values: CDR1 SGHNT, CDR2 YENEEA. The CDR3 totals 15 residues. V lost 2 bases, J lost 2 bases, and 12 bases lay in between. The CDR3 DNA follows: TGTGCCAGCAGCTTATACCTACAGGGAAACACTGAAGCTTTCTTT. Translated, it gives CASSLYLQGNTEAFF.

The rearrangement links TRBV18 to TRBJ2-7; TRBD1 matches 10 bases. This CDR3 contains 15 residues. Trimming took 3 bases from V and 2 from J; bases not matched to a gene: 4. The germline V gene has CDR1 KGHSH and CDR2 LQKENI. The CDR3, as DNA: TGTGCCAGCTCACCGCCGGGGACAGGGGCCTACGAGCAGTACTTC. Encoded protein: CASSPPGTGAYEQYF.

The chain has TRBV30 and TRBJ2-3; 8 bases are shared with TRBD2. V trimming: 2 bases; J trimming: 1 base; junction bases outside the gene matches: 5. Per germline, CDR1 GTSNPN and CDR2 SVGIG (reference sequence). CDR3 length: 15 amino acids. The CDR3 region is CAWSIAGGGTDTQYF. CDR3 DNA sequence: TGTGCCTGGAGTATCGCGGGAGGTGGCACAGATACGCAGTATTTT.

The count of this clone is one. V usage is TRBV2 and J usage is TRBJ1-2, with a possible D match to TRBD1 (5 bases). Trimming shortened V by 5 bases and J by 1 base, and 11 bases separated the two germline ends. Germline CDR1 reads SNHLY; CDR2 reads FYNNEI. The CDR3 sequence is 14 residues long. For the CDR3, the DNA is TGTGCCAGCAGTTTTACAGACAGTAACTATGGCTACACCTTC. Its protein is CASSFTDSNYGYTF.

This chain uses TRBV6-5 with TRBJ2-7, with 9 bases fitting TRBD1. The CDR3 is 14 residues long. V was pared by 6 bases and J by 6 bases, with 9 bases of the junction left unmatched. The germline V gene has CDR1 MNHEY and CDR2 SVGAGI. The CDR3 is CASSRWTGDGEQYF. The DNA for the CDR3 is TGTGCCAGCAGCCGATGGACAGGGGATGGCGAGCAGTACTTC.

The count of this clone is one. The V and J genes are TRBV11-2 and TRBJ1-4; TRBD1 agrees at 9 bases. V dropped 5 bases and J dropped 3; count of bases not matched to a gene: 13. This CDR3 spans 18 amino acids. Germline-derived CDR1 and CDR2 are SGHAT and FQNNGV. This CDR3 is CASSPAGTGRWANEKLFF. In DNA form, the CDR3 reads TGTGCCAGCAGCCCAGCCGGGACAGGGCGATGGGCTAATGAAAAACTGTTTTTT.

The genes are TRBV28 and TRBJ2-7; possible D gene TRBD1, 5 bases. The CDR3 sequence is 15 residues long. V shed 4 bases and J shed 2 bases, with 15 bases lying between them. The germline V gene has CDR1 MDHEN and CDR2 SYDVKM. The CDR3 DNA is TGTGCCAGCAGTTCCCGTGGGGCTAATACCTACGAGCAGTACTTC. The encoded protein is CASSSRGANTYEQYF.

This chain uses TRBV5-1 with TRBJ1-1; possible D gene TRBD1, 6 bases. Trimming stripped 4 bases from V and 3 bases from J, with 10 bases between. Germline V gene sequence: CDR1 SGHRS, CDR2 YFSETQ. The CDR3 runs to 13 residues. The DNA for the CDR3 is TGCGCCAGCAGCGACAGGCCGGACACTGAAGCTTTCTTT. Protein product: CASSDRPDTEAFF.

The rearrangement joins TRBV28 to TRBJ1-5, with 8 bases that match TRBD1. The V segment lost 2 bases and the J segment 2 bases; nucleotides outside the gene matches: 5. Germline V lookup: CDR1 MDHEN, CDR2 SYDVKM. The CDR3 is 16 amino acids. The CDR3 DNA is TGTGCCAGCAGTTTAGCCAGGGGGCGCCGCAATCAGCCCCAGCATTTT. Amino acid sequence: CASSLARGRRNQPQHF.

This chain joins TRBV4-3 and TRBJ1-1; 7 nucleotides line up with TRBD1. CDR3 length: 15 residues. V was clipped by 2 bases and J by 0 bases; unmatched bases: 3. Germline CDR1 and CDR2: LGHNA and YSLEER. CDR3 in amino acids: CASSQQGQMNTEAFF. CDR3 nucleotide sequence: TGCGCCAGCAGCCAACAGGGACAGATGAACACTGAAGCTTTCTTT.

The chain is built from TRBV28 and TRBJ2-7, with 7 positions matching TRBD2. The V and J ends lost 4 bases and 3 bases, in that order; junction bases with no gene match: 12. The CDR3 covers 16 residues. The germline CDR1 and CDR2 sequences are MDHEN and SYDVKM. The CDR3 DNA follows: TGTGCCAGCAGTTCAACCCGACCGGGAGGTCGCTACGAGCAGTACTTC. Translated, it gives CASSSTRPGGRYEQYF.

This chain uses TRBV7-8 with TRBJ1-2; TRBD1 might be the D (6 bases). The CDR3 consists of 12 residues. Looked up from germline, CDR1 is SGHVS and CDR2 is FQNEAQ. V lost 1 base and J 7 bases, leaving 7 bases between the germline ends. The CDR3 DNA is TGTGCCAGCAGCTTAGACAGGGTTGGCTACACCTTC. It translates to CASSLDRVGYTF.

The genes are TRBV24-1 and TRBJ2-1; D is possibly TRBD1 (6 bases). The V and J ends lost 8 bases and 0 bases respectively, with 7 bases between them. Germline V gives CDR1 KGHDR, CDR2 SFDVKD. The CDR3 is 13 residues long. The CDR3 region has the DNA TGTGCCACCACAGGGGACTCCTACAATGAGCAGTTCTTC. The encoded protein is CATTGDSYNEQFF.

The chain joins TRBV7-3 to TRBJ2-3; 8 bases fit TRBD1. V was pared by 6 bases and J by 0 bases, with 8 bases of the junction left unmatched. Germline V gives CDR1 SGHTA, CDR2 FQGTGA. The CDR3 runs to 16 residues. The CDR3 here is CASSPTGETSTDTQYF. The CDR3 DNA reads TGTGCCAGCAGTCCGACAGGGGAGACTAGCACAGATACGCAGTATTTT.

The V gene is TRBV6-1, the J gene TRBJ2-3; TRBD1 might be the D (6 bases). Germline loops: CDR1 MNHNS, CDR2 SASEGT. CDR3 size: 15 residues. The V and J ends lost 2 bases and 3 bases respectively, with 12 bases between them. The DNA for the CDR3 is TGTGCCAGCAGTGAATCTTACAGGGCGACAGATACGCAGTATTTT. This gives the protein CASSESYRATDTQYF.

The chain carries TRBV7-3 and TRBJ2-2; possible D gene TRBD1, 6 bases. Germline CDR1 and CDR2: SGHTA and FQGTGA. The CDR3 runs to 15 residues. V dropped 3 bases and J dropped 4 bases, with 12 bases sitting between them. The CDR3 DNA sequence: TGTGCCAGCAGCTTGAATAGCAGGGGCACCGGGGAGCTGTTTTTT. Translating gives CASSLNSRGTGELFF.

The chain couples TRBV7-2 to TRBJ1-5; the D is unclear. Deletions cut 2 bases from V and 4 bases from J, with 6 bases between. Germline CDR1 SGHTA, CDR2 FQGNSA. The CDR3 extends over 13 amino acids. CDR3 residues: CASSLQQNQPQHF. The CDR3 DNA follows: TGTGCCAGCAGCTTACAACAGAATCAGCCCCAGCATTTT. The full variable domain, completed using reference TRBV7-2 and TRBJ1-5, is GAGVSQSPSNKVTEKGKDVELRCDPISGHTALYWYRQSLGQGLEFLIYFQGNSAPDKSGLPSDRFSAERTGGSVSTLTIQRTQQEDSAVYLCASSLQQNQPQHFGDGTRLSIL.